One and the same sample provided the 30 T cell receptor beta chains below, sequenced in a study of control samples from healthy donors and cancer patients (dated by TCRdb to about 2020). The receptor library was made with the immunoSEQ multiplex PCR assay. TCRdb provides this immuneACCESS table in a form limited to in-frame rearrangements. Some clones are lacking; in checked studies, under half of them reflect an unresolved V gene, and why the rest are absent is not known. This sample is represented by 100,000 to 150,000 clones; roughly 89% of them were singletons. Of the sample, around 10% is held by the ten largest clones. Specimen: blood. Every receptor here comes from a man aged 30 to 45 in good health.

This clone has more than one count but fewer than ten. The CDR3 protein is CASRTDGEGNAGYTF. The CDR3 DNA follows: TGTGCCAGCAGAACGGATGGAGAGGGAAACGCTGGCTACACCTTC. The gene calls are TRBV2 and TRBJ1-2; no clear D gene. The CDR3 has 15 residues. The germline V gene encodes CDR1 SNHLY and CDR2 FYNNEI. The V gene lost 6 bases and the J gene lost 7 bases, with 21 bases spanning the gap.

The chain combines TRBV18 with TRBJ2-1, with D possibly being TRBD2 (5 bases). The germline gives CDR1 KGHSH, CDR2 LQKENI. Trimming cost V 1 base and J 6 bases, with 10 bases left between them. The CDR3 contains 14 residues. Here the CDR3 DNA reads TGTGCCAGCTCACCACAGACGGGAACCAATGAGCAGTTCTTC. It specifies CASSPQTGTNEQFF. Full variable domain (missing parts from reference TRBV18 and TRBJ2-1): NAGVMQNPRHLVRRRGQEARLRCSPMKGHSHVYWYRQLPEEGLKFMVYLQKENIIDESGMPKERFSAEFPKEGPSILRIQQVVRGDSAAYFCASSPQTGTNEQFFGPGTRLTVL.

This clone was seen a single time. The genes are TRBV6-4 and TRBJ2-7; 9 nucleotides match TRBD1. The germline CDR1 and CDR2 sequences are MRHNA and SNTAGT. The CDR3 runs to 11 residues. The CDR3 coding sequence is TGTGCCAGCAGTGAGGGGGGACAGGGAGAGGTC. Its protein product is CASSEGGQGEV.

The gene calls are TRBV12-3 or TRBV12-4 and TRBJ2-1; possible D gene TRBD1, 5 bases. The CDR3 covers 13 residues. Trimming removed 1 base from V and 8 bases from J, with 9 bases in between. The CDR3 bases are TGTGCCAGCAGTTTAGGGACACAGGATGAGCAGTTCTTC. The encoded protein is CASSLGTQDEQFF.

This chain uses TRBV12-3 or TRBV12-4 with TRBJ1-1; D might be TRBD1 (5 bases). Between the trimmed V and J ends, which lost 6 bases and 8 bases, there was a span of 16 bases. The CDR3 covers 13 residues. The CDR3 DNA is TGTGCCAGCAGCTTTGGGACGGACCGGGAAGCTTTCTTT. It yields the protein CASSFGTDREAFF.

The chain combines TRBV3-1 (or the pseudogene TRBV3-2) with TRBJ1-1; perhaps TRBD1 as D (5 bases). The CDR3 loop spans 14 amino acids. V shed 7 bases and J shed 0 bases, with 12 bases lying between them. Germline V lookup: CDR1 LGHDT, CDR2 YNNKEL (reference sequence). The CDR3 nucleotides are TGTGCCAGCACTCTGGGGACCGTGAACACTGAAGCTTTCTTT. Translated, it gives CASTLGTVNTEAFF.

This chain links TRBV28 with TRBJ1-5; D is ambiguous. CDR1 is MDHEN and CDR2 is SYDVKM in the germline V gene. The CDR3 is 14 residues long. V was pared by 7 bases and J by 5 bases, with 15 bases between. CDR3 protein: CASNMDLRDQPQHF. In DNA, the CDR3 is TGTGCCAGCAACATGGACCTGCGTGATCAGCCCCAGCATTTT.

The rearrangement links TRBV2 to TRBJ1-4; possibly TRBD1 for D (6 bases). The CDR3 is 14 residues long. The V gene lost 3 bases and the J gene lost 4 bases, with 9 bases spanning the gap. Germline CDR1 and CDR2: SNHLY and FYNNEI. CDR3 protein: CASSDGQSNEKLFF. The CDR3 DNA reads TGTGCCAGCAGTGATGGACAGAGTAATGAAAAACTGTTTTTT.

The V gene is TRBV3-1 (or the pseudogene TRBV3-2), the J gene TRBJ1-2, with D uncertain. This CDR3 is built from 14 residues. CDR1 is LGHDT, CDR2 YNNKEL, per germline (reference sequence). Trimming stripped 1 base from V and 4 bases from J, with 10 bases between. For the CDR3, the DNA is TGTGCCAGCAGCCAAGTTTCCGGGATCTATGGCTACACCTTC. Encoded protein: CASSQVSGIYGYTF.

V usage is TRBV12-3 or TRBV12-4 and J usage is TRBJ1-2; 7 bases fit TRBD1. The CDR3 has 13 amino acids. J was trimmed by 4 bases and V by 6 bases; bases with no gene match: 5. CDR3 loop: CASRARDSYGYTF. CDR3 sequence (DNA): TGTGCCAGCAGGGCCCGGGACAGCTATGGCTACACCTTC.

The chain combines TRBV11-2 with TRBJ1-1; tentatively, D is TRBD1 (5 bases). V dropped 6 bases and J dropped 6 bases, with 14 bases sitting between them. The CDR3 consists of 13 residues. Germline V gene data show CDR1 as SGHAT and CDR2 as FQNNGV. The CDR3 loop reads CASRLGGIAEAFF. The CDR3 DNA reads TGTGCCAGCAGACTGGGGGGGATCGCTGAAGCTTTCTTT. Drawing the rest from reference TRBV11-2 and TRBJ1-1, the complete variable domain is EAGVAQSPRYKIIEKRQSVAFWCNPISGHATLYWYQQILGQGPKLLIQFQNNGVVDDSQLPKDRFSAERLKGVDSTLKIQPAKLEDSAVYLCASRLGGIAEAFFGQGTRLTVV.

The chain is built from TRBV28 and TRBJ2-5, with D perhaps assigned TRBD1 or TRBD2 (5 bases each). Looked up from germline, CDR1 is MDHEN and CDR2 is SYDVKM. V was shortened by 7 bases and J by 2 bases, with 11 bases between the two germline ends. This CDR3 has 13 amino acids. The CDR3 region is CASTPGRQETQYF. The CDR3 DNA reads TGTGCCAGCACCCCGGGGCGGCAAGAGACCCAGTACTTC.

The chain combines TRBV19 with TRBJ2-1; 9 positions agree with TRBD1. The V gene end was trimmed by 7 bases and the J gene end by 5 bases; junction bases not matched to a gene: 9. This CDR3 region has 15 residues. Germline assignment: CDR1 LNHDA and CDR2 SQIVND (reference sequence). The CDR3, as DNA: TGTGCCAGTATTAAAAACAGGGGGCAAGACAATGAGCAGTTCTTC. As protein: CASIKNRGQDNEQFF.

This sequence joins TRBV7-9 and TRBJ1-5, with D hard to call. Trimming stripped 0 bases from V and 4 bases from J, with 13 bases between. This CDR3 is 16 amino acids long. Germline CDR1 is SEHNR and CDR2 is FQNEAQ (reference sequence). The CDR3: CASSLARDGSNQPQHF. For the CDR3, the DNA is TGTGCCAGCAGCTTAGCGCGTGACGGCTCAAATCAGCCCCAGCATTTT.

The rearrangement links TRBV3-1 (or the pseudogene TRBV3-2) to TRBJ1-6, with D possibly being TRBD1 (5 bases). V lost 4 bases, J lost 2 bases, and 12 bases lay in between. In germline, CDR1 is LGHDT, CDR2 YNNKEL (reference sequence). This CDR3 spans 16 amino acids. CDR3 nucleotide sequence: TGTGCCAGCAGCCGAGAAGGGGAAACCTATAATTCACCCCTCCACTTT. Residues: CASSREGETYNSPLHF.

This chain joins TRBV2 and TRBJ1-2; D gene unclear. CDR1 is SNHLY, CDR2 FYNNEI, per germline. This CDR3 is 14 amino acids long. Between the trimmed V and J ends, which lost 9 bases and 6 bases, there was a span of 20 bases. In nucleotides, the CDR3 is TGTGCCAGTGCTGCCCTAGGGAGGAAGGATGGCTACACCTTC. The encoded protein is CASAALGRKDGYTF.

The J gene is TRBJ2-5, the V gene TRBV14; D not certain. This CDR3 contains 13 residues. CDR1 is SGHDN and CDR2 is FVKESK in the germline V gene. The germline V and J ends were trimmed by 4 bases and 4 bases, with 10 bases remaining between them. CDR3: CASSPLVPETQYF. Written as DNA, the CDR3 is TGTGCCAGCAGCCCTCTAGTTCCAGAGACCCAGTACTTC. Full variable domain (rest looked up from reference TRBV14 and TRBJ2-5): EAGVTQFPSHSVIEKGQTVTLRCDPISGHDNLYWYRRVMGKEIKFLLHFVKESKQDESGMPNNRFLAERTGGTYSTLKVQPAELEDSGVYFCASSPLVPETQYFGPGTRLLVL.

The genes are TRBV30 and TRBJ1-2, with D unresolved. Germline values: CDR1 GTSNPN, CDR2 SVGIG (reference sequence). This CDR3 region has 14 residues. Trimming cost V 0 bases and J 4 bases, with 12 bases left between them. CDR3 protein: CAWSVSEEFYGYTF. The CDR3 coding sequence is TGTGCCTGGAGTGTATCCGAGGAGTTCTATGGCTACACCTTC.

This clone was found once. The chain is built from TRBV5-6 and TRBJ1-6; 8 nucleotides align to TRBD1. V shed 2 bases and J 9 bases; nucleotides not matched to a gene: 10. The CDR3 runs 16 residues. CDR1 and CDR2 from the germline V gene are SGHDT and YYEEEE. In DNA form, the CDR3 reads TGTGCCAGCAGCTTAACTGACAGGGGTGAGAGTTCACCCCTCCACTTT. This encodes CASSLTDRGESSPLHF.

The CDR3 protein is CASSGTGPRAPEAFF. Here the CDR3 DNA reads TGTGCCAGCAGCGGAACCGGGCCTCGGGCCCCTGAAGCTTTCTTT. The chain combines TRBV2 with TRBJ1-1; D not resolved. Trimming removed 6 bases at V and 6 bases at J, with 20 bases between. CDR1 is SNHLY and CDR2 is FYNNEI in the germline V gene. The CDR3 consists of 15 residues.

This clone was detected a few times. Within the sample, other DNA sequences also encode this same CDR3. The V gene is TRBV10-3, the J gene TRBJ1-5; D is unresolved. CDR1 ENHRY and CDR2 SYGVKD come from the germline V gene. CDR3 size: 12 residues. With 2 bases removed from V and 2 bases from J, the gap between germline ends came to 1 base. The CDR3 reads CAISEGNQPQHF. The CDR3 nucleotides are TGTGCCATCAGTGAGGGCAATCAGCCCCAGCATTTT.

This rearrangement joins TRBV3-1 (or the pseudogene TRBV3-2) to TRBJ1-1; 7 nucleotides match TRBD1. The CDR3 has 13 amino acids. The V and J ends lost 4 bases and 8 bases, in that order; junction bases with no gene match: 7. The germline V gene has CDR1 LGHDT and CDR2 YNNKEL (reference sequence). The CDR3 loop reads CASSLKGGGEAFF. The DNA of the CDR3 is TGTGCCAGCAGCCTCAAAGGGGGCGGGGAAGCTTTCTTT.

This chain connects TRBV11-3 to TRBJ1-1, with D possibly TRBD1 on 6 matching bases. CDR1 SGHNT and CDR2 YENEEA come from the germline V gene. Trimming pared 4 bases from V and 2 bases from J, leaving 11 bases between. This CDR3 spans 14 amino acids. DNA of the CDR3: TGTGCCAGCAGCTCTCAGGGGATAAACACTGAAGCTTTCTTT. It yields the protein CASSSQGINTEAFF.

V gene TRBV2 combines with J gene TRBJ2-2, with D maybe TRBD2 (6 bases). Looked up from germline, CDR1 is SNHLY and CDR2 is FYNNEI. The CDR3 totals 14 residues. V lost 3 bases, J lost 5 bases, and 10 bases lay in between. The CDR3 here is CASSELAATGELFF. The DNA of the CDR3 is TGTGCCAGCAGTGAGTTAGCGGCGACCGGGGAGCTGTTTTTT.

The chain has TRBV24-1 and TRBJ2-7; D call uncertain. The length of the CDR3 is 14 residues. Trimming took off 2 bases at V and 5 bases at J, with 12 bases between the two ends. Germline loops: CDR1 KGHDR, CDR2 SFDVKD. This CDR3 is CATSDSWTSNEQYF. The CDR3 nucleotides are TGTGCCACCAGTGATTCCTGGACGTCGAACGAGCAGTACTTC.

The rearrangement links TRBV5-8 to TRBJ2-2; 8 nucleotides match TRBD2. The germline V gene has CDR1 SGHTS and CDR2 YDEGEE. This CDR3 is built from 16 residues. Trimming took 4 bases from V and 1 from J; bases not matched to a gene: 6. CDR3 bases: TGTGCCAGCAGCCTCCTACTAGCGGTGAACACCGGGGAGCTGTTTTTT. Residues: CASSLLLAVNTGELFF.

This clone was picked up one time. The chain couples TRBV28 to TRBJ1-1; weak D call: TRBD1 (6 bases). V gave up 1 base and J gave up 10 bases, with 10 bases separating them. CDR3 length equals 12 residues. Germline assignment: CDR1 MDHEN and CDR2 SYDVKM. Here the CDR3 DNA reads TGTGCCAGCAGTTTATCCAGGGGATCAGCTTTCTTT. It specifies CASSLSRGSAFF.

The chain joins TRBV25-1 to TRBJ1-4, with D perhaps TRBD1 (6 bases). With 7 bases removed from V and 3 bases from J, the gap between germline ends came to 6 bases. Germline V CDR1 and CDR2: MGHDK, SYGVNS. This CDR3 comprises 12 residues. CDR3 amino acids: CASNRANEKLFF. The CDR3 nucleotides read TGTGCCAGCAACAGGGCTAATGAAAAACTGTTTTTT.

The DNA of the CDR3 is TGTGCTTCCCGCAAGAGCGGGGGGCTTGGTGGCTACACCTTC. Protein product: CASRKSGGLGGYTF. V gene TRBV12-5 combines with J gene TRBJ1-2, with a possible D match to TRBD1 (6 bases). Germline-derived CDR1 and CDR2 are LGHNT and FRNRAP. Trimming left V 11 bases short and J 7 bases short, with 23 bases between. The CDR3 consists of 14 residues. The whole variable domain, remainder taken from reference TRBV12-5 and TRBJ1-2, is DARVTQTPRHKVTEMGQEVTMRCQPILGHNTVFWYRQTMMQGLELLAYFRNRAPLDDSGMPKDRFSAEMPDATLATLKIQPSEPRDSAVYFCASRKSGGLGGYTFGSGTRLTVV.

V is TRBV10-1 and J is TRBJ1-5; TRBD1 might be the D (6 bases). V was cut by 10 bases and J by 1 base, with 17 bases left in between. This CDR3 region has 15 residues. CDR1 is WNHNN, CDR2 SYGVQD, per germline (reference sequence). For the CDR3, the DNA is TGCGCCACCAAGGATCAGGGGCCGAGCAATCAGCCCCAGCATTTT. Translation: CATKDQGPSNQPQHF.